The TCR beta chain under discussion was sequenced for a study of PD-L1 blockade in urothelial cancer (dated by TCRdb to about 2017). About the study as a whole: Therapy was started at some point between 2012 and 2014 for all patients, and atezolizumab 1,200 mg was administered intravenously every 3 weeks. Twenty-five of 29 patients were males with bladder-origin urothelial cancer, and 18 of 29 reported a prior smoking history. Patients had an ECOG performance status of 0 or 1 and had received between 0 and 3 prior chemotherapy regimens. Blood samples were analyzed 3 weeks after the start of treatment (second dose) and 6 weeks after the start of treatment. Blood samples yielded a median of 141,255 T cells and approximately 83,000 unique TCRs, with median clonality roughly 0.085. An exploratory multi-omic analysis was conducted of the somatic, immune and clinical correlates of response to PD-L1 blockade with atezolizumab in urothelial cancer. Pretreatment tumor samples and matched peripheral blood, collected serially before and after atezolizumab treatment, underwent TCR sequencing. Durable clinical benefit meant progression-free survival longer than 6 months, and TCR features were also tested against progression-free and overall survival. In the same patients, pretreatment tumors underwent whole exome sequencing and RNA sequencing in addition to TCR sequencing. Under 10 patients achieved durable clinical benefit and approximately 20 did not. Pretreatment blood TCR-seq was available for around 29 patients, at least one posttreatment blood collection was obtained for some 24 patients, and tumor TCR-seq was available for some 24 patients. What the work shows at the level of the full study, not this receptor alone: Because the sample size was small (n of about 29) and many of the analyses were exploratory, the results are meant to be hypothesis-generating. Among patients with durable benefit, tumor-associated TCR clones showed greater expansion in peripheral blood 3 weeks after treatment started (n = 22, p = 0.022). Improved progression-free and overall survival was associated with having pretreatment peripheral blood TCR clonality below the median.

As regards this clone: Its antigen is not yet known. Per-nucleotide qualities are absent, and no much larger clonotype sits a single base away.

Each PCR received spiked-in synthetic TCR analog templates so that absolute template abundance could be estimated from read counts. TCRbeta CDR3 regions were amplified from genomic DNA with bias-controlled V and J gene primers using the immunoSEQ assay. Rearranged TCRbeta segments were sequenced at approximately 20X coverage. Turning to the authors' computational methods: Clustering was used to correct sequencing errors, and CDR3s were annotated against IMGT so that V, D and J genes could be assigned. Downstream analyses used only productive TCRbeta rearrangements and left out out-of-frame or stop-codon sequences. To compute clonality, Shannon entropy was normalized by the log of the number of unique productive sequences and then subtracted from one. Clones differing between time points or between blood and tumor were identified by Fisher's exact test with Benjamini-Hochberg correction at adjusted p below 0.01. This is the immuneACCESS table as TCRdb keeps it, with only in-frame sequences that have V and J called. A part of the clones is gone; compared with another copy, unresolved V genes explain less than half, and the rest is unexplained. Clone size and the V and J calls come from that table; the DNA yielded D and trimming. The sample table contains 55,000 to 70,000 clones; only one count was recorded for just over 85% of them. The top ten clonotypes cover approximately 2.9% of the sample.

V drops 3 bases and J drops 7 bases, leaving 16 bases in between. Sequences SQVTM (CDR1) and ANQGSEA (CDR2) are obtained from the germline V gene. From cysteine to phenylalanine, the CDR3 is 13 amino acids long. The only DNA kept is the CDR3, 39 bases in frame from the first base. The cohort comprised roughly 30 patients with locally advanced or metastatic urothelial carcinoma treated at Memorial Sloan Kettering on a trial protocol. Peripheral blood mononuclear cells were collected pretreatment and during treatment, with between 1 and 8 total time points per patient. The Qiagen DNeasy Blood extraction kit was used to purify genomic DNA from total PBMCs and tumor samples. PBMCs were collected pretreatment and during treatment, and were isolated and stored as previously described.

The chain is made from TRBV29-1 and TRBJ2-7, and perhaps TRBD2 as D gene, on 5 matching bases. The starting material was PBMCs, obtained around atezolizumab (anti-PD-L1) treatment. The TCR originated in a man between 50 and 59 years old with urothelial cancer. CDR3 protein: CSVELTGDGEQYF. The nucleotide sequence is TGCAGCGTTGAGTTAACCGGGGATGGGGAGCAGTACTTC.